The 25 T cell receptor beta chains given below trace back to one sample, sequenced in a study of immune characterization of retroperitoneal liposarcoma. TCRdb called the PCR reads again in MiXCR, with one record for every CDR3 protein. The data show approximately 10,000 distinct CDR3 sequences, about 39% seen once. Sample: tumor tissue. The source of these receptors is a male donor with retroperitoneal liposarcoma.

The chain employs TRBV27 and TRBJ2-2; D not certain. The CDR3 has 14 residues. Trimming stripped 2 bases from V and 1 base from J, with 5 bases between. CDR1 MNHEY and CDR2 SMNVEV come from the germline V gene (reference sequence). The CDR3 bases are TGTGCCAGCAGTTTAAGGGAGAACACCGGGGAGCTGTTTTTT. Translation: CASSLRENTGELFF.

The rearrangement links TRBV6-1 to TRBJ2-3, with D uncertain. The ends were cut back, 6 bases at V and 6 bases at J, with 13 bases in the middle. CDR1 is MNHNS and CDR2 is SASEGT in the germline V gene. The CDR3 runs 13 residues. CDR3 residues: CASRAVSFDTQYF. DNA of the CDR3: TGTGCCAGCAGGGCGGTTAGTTTTGATACGCAGTATTTT.

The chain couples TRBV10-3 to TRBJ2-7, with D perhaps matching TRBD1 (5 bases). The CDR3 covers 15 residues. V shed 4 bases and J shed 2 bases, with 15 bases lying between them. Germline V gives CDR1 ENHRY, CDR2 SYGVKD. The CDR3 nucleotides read TGTGCCATCAGTGTATTAAGGCAGGGCACCTACGAGCAGTACTTC. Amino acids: CAISVLRQGTYEQYF.

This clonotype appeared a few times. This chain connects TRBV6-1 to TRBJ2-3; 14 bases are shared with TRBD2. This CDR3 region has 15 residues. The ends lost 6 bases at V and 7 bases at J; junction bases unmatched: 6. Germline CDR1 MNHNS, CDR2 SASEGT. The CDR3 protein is CASRPGLAGANTQYF. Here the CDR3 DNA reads TGTGCCAGCAGGCCGGGACTAGCGGGAGCCAATACGCAGTATTTT.

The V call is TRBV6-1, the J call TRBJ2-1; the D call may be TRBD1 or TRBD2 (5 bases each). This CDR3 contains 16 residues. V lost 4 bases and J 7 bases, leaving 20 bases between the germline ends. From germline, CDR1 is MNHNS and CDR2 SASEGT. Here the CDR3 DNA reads TGTGCCAGCAGTGGCCGGGGCAGCTTCGTTGGGAATGAGCAGTTCTTC. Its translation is CASSGRGSFVGNEQFF.

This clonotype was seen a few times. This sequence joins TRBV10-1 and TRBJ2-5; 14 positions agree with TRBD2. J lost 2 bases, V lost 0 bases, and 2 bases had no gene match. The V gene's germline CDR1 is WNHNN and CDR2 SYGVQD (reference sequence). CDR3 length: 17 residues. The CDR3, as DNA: TGCGCCAGCAGTGAGTCGGGGACTAGCGGGAGACAAGAGACCCAGTACTTC. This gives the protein CASSESGTSGRQETQYF.

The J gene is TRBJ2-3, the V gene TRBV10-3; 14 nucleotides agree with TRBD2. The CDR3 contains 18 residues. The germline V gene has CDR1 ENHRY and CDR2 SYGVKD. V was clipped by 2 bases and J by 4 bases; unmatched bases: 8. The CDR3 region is CAISERGTSGGRADTQYF. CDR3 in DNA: TGTGCCATCAGTGAGCGCGGGACTAGCGGGGGCCGGGCAGATACGCAGTATTTT.

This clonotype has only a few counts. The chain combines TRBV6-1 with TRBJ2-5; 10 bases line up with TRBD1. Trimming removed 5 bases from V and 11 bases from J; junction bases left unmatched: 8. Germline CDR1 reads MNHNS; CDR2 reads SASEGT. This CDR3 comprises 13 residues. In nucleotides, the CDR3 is TGTGCCAGCAGTACCCGGACAGGGGGTAAGCAGTACTTC. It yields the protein CASSTRTGGKQYF.

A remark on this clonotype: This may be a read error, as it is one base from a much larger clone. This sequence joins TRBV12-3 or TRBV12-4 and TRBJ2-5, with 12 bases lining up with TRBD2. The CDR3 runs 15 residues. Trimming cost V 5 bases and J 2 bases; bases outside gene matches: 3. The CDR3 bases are TGTGCCAGCAGTGCCGGGACTAGCGGGCAAGAGACCCAGTACTTC. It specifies CASSAGTSGQETQYF.

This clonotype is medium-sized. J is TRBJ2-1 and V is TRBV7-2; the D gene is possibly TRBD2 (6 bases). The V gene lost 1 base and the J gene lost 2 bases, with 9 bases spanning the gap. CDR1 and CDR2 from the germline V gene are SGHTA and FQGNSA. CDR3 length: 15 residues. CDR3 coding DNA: TGTGCCAGCAGCTTAGATGGCGGGGCCTACAATGAGCAGTTCTTC. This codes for CASSLDGGAYNEQFF.

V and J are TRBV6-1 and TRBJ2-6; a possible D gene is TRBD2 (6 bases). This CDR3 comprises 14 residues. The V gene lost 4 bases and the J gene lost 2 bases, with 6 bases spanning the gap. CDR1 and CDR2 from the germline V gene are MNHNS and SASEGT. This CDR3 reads CASSGGAGANVLTF. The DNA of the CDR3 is TGTGCCAGCAGTGGCGGGGCTGGGGCCAACGTCCTGACTTTC.

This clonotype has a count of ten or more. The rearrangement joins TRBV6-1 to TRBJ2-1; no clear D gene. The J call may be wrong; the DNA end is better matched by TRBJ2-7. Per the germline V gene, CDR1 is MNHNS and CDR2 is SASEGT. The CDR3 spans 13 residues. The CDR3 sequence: CASSVSSGYEQYF. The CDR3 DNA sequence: TGTGCCAGCAGTGTCTCTTCAGGCTACGAGCAGTACTTC.

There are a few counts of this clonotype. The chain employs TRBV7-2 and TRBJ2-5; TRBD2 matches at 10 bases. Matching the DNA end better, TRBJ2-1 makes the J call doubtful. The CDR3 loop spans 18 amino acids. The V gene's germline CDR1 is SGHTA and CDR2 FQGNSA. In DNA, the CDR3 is TGTGCCAGCAGCTTTTATCTAGCGGGAGATGTAGACTCCTACGAGCAGTTCTTC. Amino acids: CASSFYLAGDVDSYEQFF.

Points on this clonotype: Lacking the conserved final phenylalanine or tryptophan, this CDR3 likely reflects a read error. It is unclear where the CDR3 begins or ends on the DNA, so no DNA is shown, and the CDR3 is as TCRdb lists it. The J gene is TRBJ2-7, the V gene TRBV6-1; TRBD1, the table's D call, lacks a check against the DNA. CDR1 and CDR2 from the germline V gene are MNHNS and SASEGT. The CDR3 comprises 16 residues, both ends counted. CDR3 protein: CASKNYAGTAYYDQHC.

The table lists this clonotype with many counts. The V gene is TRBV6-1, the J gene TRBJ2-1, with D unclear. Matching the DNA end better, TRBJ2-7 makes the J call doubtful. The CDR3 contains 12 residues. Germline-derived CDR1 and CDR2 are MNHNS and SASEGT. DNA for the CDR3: TGTGCCAGCAGTCTCGTGGGCAATGAGCAGTACTTC. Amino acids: CASSLVGNEQYF.

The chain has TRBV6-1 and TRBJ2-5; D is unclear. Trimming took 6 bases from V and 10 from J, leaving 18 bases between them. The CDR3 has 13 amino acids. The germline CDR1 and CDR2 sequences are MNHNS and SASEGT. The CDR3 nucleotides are TGTGCCAGCAGCCCCTTTCCTACTGCGGACCAGTACTTC. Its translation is CASSPFPTADQYF.

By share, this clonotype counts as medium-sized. This CDR3 reads CASKGVRYEQYF. In DNA, the CDR3 is TGTGCCTCCAAGGGGGTAAGGTACGAGCAGTACTTC. The V and J genes are TRBV10-3 and TRBJ2-1; D is possibly TRBD1 (6 bases). The closer fit of TRBJ2-7 to the DNA end suggests the J call may be wrong. The CDR3 extends over 12 amino acids. Germline lookup yields CDR1 ENHRY and CDR2 SYGVKD.

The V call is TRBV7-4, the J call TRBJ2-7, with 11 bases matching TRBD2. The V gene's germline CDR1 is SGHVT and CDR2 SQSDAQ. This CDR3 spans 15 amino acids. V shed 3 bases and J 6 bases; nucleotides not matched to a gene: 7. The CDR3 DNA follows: TGTGCCAGCAGCTTCTTAGCGGGAGGGGGCGGCGAGCAGTACTTC. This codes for CASSFLAGGGGEQYF.

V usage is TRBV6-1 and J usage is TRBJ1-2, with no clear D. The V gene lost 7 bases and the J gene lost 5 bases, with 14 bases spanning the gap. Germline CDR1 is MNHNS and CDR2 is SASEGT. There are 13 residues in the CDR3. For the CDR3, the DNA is TGTGCCAGCACGGAGGGCCTCGCTTATGGCTACACCTTC. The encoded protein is CASTEGLAYGYTF.

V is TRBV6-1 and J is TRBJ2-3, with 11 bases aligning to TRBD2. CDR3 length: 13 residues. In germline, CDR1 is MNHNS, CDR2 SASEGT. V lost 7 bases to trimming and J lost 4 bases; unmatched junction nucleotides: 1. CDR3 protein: CASIAGGADTQYF. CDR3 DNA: TGTGCCAGCATAGCGGGGGGGGCAGATACGCAGTATTTT.

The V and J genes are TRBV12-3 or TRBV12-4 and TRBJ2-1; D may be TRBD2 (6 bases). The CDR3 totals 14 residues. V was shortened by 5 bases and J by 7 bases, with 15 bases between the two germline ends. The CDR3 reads CASSPRDSTNEQFF. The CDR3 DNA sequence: TGTGCCAGCAGTCCCCGGGACTCCACTAATGAGCAGTTCTTC.

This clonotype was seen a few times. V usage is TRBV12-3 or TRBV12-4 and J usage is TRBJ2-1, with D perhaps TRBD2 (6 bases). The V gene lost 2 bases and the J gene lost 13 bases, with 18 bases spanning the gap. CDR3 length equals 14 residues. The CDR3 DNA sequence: TGTGCCAGCAGTTTATCGAGCCGCGGGGCAACCCAGTTCTTC. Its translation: CASSLSSRGATQFF.

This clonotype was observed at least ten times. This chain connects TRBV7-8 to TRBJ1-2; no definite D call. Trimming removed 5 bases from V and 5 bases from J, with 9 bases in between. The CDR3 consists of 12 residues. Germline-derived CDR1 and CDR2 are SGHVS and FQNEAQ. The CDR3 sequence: CASSPAGYGYTF. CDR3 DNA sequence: TGTGCCAGCAGCCCGGCGGGATATGGCTACACCTTC.

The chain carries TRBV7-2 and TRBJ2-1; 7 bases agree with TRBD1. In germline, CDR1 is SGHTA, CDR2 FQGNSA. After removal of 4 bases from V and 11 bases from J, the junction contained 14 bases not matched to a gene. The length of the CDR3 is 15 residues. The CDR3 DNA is TGTGCCAGCAGCTCGACAGGGTGGGAGTGGGCCAAGCAGTTCTTC. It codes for CASSSTGWEWAKQFF. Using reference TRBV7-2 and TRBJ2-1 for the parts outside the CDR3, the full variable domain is GAGVSQSPSNKVTEKGKDVELRCDPISGHTALYWYRQSLGQGLEFLIYFQGNSAPDKSGLPSDRFSAERTGGSVSTLTIQRTQQEDSAVYLCASSSTGWEWAKQFFGPGTRLTVL.

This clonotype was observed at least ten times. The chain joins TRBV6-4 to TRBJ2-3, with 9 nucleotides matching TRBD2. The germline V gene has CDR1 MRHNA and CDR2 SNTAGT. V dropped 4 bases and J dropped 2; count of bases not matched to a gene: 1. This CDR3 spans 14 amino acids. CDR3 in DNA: TGTGCCAGCAGTGTAGCGGGGGCCACAGATACGCAGTATTTT. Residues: CASSVAGATDTQYF.